A selection of T cell receptor beta chains follows, all from one sample in a study of a mutant IDH1 vaccine in newly diagnosed glioma. Sequencing used immunoSEQ multiplex PCR; TCRdb keeps in-frame clones, though not all of them. The data show more than 80,000 clones, 83% seen once. The material sequenced was PBMCs, taken from a glioma patient treated with radiotherapy, temozolomide or both. Receptors originate from a woman between 50 and 59 years old with glioma. Each CDR3 is given with its conserved first and last residue. The order of the fields is V gene, CDR3 protein.

v_gene: TRBV30
CDR3aa: CAWSVGRQPNQPQHF

v_gene: TRBV6-1
CDR3aa: CASSDKGAPTEAFF

v_gene: TRBV7-9
CDR3aa: CASSLAYGEQGNIQYF

v_gene: TRBV2
CDR3aa: CASSAVRGYGYTF

v_gene: TRBV6-5
CDR3aa: CASSSNTEAFF

v_gene: TRBV6-5
CDR3aa: CASSYALHTEAFF

v_gene: TRBV4-1
CDR3aa: CASSQEEGEAYNEQFF

v_gene: TRBV2
CDR3aa: CASINHRDSNQPQHF

v_gene: TRBV25-1
CDR3aa: CASTGQGFFGNTIYF

v_gene: TRBV6-5
CDR3aa: CASSRTGQSTATFF

v_gene: TRBV23-1
CDR3aa: CASKGGEVKNIQYF

v_gene: TRBV20-1
CDR3aa: CSAPVSHLAFF

v_gene: TRBV28
CDR3aa: CASSSFRGSYNSPLHF

v_gene: TRBV30
CDR3aa: CASVGVNEQFF

v_gene: TRBV6-6
CDR3aa: CASSYADREHYGYTF

v_gene: TRBV14
CDR3aa: CASSQEYTIYF

v_gene: TRBV28
CDR3aa: CASSLMDRTSGELFF

v_gene: TRBV4-1
CDR3aa: CASSQGGRSGGQETQYF

v_gene: TRBV2
CDR3aa: CASSERGTDNSPLHF

v_gene: TRBV15
CDR3aa: CATSRTGLVEQYF

v_gene: TRBV9
CDR3aa: CASSVGSTNTGELFF

v_gene: TRBV5-8
CDR3aa: CASSLAQRAFF

v_gene: TRBV27
CDR3aa: CASSLRGPGWGELFF

v_gene: TRBV5-1
CDR3aa: CASSIGQGPEAFF

v_gene: TRBV5-1
CDR3aa: CASSLGVGNTIYF

v_gene: TRBV7-9
CDR3aa: CASSPPGDTQYF

v_gene: TRBV5-1
CDR3aa: CASRAFMFLENGAASYEQYF

v_gene: TRBV5-5
CDR3aa: CASRSDFATNEKLFF

v_gene: TRBV4-2
CDR3aa: CASSQDRTSGGAGQETQYF

v_gene: TRBV5-1
CDR3aa: CASSLAAGGTSPLHF

v_gene: TRBV6-1
CDR3aa: CASSDAGRGAGYGYTF

v_gene: TRBV5-6
CDR3aa: CASSTTGRTDTQYF

v_gene: TRBV29-1
CDR3aa: CSFEDRGVYNEQFF

v_gene: TRBV4-2
CDR3aa: CASSPITGISSYEQYF

v_gene: TRBV9
CDR3aa: CASSDRDRDEKLFF

v_gene: TRBV9
CDR3aa: CASSALGQGPSGYTF

v_gene: TRBV27
CDR3aa: CASTAGERETQYF

v_gene: TRBV19
CDR3aa: CASSSYYNEQFF

v_gene: TRBV7-2
CDR3aa: CASSLAGGGGHEQFF

v_gene: TRBV7-9
CDR3aa: CASSSGQPGEPQHF

v_gene: TRBV5-4
CDR3aa: CASSFNRGNYGYTF

v_gene: TRBV10-3
CDR3aa: CAIGGTDGNQPQHF

v_gene: TRBV5-4
CDR3aa: CASSHRSGGRLSYEQYF

v_gene: TRBV9
CDR3aa: CASSARLSLRGANEQFF

v_gene: TRBV12-5
CDR3aa: CASVPGWETQYF

v_gene: TRBV15
CDR3aa: CATSRVLGELFF

v_gene: TRBV2
CDR3aa: CASNDPGTGERDTEAFF

v_gene: TRBV7-9
CDR3aa: CASSLERINTEAFF

v_gene: TRBV10-1
CDR3aa: CACRGGQEEKTQYF

v_gene: TRBV30
CDR3aa: CAWSSTGAVGNTIYF

v_gene: TRBV5-1
CDR3aa: CASSSQGVLGTSGPQETQYF

v_gene: TRBV15
CDR3aa: CATSRDQDSNEQFF

v_gene: TRBV5-1
CDR3aa: CASSLEGGGQPQHF

v_gene: TRBV7-9
CDR3aa: CASSGQGNEKLFF

v_gene: TRBV10-1
CDR3aa: CASSERSANTGELFF

v_gene: TRBV9
CDR3aa: CASSVGSIGSPLHF

v_gene: TRBV10-3
CDR3aa: CAIREQEWNGELFF

v_gene: TRBV2
CDR3aa: CASSERQGTFYTF